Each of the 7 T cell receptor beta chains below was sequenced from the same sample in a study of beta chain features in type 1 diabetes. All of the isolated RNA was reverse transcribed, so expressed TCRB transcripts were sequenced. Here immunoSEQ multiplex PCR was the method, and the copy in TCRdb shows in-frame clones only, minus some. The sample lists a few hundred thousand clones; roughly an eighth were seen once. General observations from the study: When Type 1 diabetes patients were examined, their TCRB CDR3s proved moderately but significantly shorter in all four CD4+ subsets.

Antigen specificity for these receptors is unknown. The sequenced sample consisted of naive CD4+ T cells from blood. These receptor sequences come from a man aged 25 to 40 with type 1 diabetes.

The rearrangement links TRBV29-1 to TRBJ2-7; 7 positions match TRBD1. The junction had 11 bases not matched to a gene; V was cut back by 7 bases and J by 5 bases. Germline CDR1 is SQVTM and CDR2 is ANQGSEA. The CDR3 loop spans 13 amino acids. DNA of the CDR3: TGCAGCGCCTTCGACAGGGATGCCCACGAGCAGTACTTC. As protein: CSAFDRDAHEQYF.

CDR3 sequence (DNA): TGCGCCAGCAGCCACCGACAGGGGTCCGATACGCAGTATTTT. It yields the protein CASSHRQGSDTQYF. The V and J genes are TRBV5-1 and TRBJ2-3, with 8 bases lining up with TRBD1. The CDR3 contains 14 residues. J was trimmed by 6 bases and V by 4 bases; bases with no gene match: 7. Germline V CDR1 and CDR2: SGHRS, YFSETQ.

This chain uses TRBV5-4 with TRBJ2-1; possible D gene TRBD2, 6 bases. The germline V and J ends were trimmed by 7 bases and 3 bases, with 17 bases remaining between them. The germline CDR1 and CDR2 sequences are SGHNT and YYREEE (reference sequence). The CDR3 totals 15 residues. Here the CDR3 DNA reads TGTGCCAGCGGCGCTCGGCAGGGACTCTACAATGAGCAGTTCTTC. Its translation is CASGARQGLYNEQFF.

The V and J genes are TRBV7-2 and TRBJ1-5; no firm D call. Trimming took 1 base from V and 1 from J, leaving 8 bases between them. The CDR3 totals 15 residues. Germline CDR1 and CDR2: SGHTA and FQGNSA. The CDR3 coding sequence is TGTGCCAGCAGCTTAGTATCACAGAGCAATCAGCCCCAGCATTTT. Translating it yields CASSLVSQSNQPQHF.

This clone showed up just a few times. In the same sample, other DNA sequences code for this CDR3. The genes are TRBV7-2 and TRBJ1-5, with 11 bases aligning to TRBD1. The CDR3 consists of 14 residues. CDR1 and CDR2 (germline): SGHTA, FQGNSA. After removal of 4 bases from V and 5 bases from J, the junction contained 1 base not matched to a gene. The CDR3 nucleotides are TGTGCCAGCAGCTCGGGACAGGGGGATCAGCCCCAGCATTTT. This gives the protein CASSSGQGDQPQHF.

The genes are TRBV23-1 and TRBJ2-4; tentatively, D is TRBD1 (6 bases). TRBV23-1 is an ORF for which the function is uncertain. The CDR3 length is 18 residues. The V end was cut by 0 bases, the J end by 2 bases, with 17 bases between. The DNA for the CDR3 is TGCGCCAGCAGTCAATCTCTTGCCCTTGGACAGTCCAAAAACATTCAGTACTTC. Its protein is CASSQSLALGQSKNIQYF.

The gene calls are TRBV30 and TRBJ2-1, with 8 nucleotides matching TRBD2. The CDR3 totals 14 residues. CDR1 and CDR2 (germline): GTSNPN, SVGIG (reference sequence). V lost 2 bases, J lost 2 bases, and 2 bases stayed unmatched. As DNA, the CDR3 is TGTGCCTGGAGTCCTAGCGGGCCCTACAATGAGCAGTTCTTC. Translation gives CAWSPSGPYNEQFF.